The 11 T cell receptor beta chains below all came from one sample that was sequenced in a study of T cell repertoires in cytomegalovirus infection. Using its own MiXCR run on the reads, TCRdb lists one record per CDR3 protein. Here the sample spans around 770,000 distinct CDR3 sequences, almost 30% being singletons. For these TCRs, the target antigens are not known. The sample consisted of cultured CD8+ T cells from PBMCs, taken from culture after CMV antigen stimulation. All receptors derive from a human donor in good health (CMV status not recorded). Some clones in this sample may be carry-over from other donors' samples.

This clonotype was seen many times. This sequence joins TRBV7-2 and TRBJ1-6; a weak D match, TRBD1 (5 bases). The germline V gene has CDR1 SGHTA and CDR2 FQGNSA. The CDR3 contains 13 residues. V gave up 5 bases and J gave up 11 bases, with 13 bases separating them. As DNA, the CDR3 is TGTGCCAGCAGCCCAGAGGACATCCCACCCCTCCACTTT. Translated, it gives CASSPEDIPPLHF.

In this sample, this clonotype turned up a few times. The J gene is TRBJ1-4, the V gene TRBV3-1; D is undetermined. Germline CDR1 reads LGHDT; CDR2 reads YNNKEL (reference sequence). Trimming took 3 bases from V and 7 from J, leaving 21 bases between them. The CDR3 is 17 residues long. The chain's CDR3 is CASSHDRAARRGEKLFF. The CDR3 coding sequence is TGTGCCAGCAGCCATGATCGAGCAGCCCGACGGGGTGAAAAACTGTTTTTT.

In this sample, this clonotype turned up a few times. The J gene is TRBJ2-3, the V gene TRBV27; 13 positions agree with TRBD2. This CDR3 contains 15 residues. V shed 4 bases, J shed 5 bases, and the junction held 3 bases outside the gene matches. Germline assignment: CDR1 MNHEY and CDR2 SMNVEV (reference sequence). The CDR3 reads CASSSGTSGIDTQYF. The CDR3 coding sequence is TGTGCCAGCAGTTCCGGGACTAGCGGGATAGATACGCAGTATTTT.

The chain couples TRBV6-2 or TRBV6-3 to TRBJ2-7; the match to TRBD2 covers 11 bases. Germline loops: CDR1 MNHEY, CDR2 SVGEGT. The CDR3 runs to 19 residues. After removal of 4 bases from V and 0 bases from J, the junction contained 14 bases not matched to a gene. The CDR3 here is CASSFGGTSGETSSYEQYV. The CDR3 DNA is TGTGCCAGCAGTTTTGGTGGGACTAGCGGAGAAACAAGCTCCTACGAGCAGTACGTC.

In this sample, this clonotype turned up a few times. This sequence joins TRBV5-1 and TRBJ2-1, with 9 nucleotides matching TRBD2. With V trimmed by 5 bases and J by 0 bases, 3 bases remained unmatched. Germline V lookup: CDR1 SGHRS, CDR2 YFSETQ. There are 15 residues in the CDR3. In DNA, the CDR3 is TGCGCCAGCAGAGGAGCGGGGGGCTCCTACAATGAGCAGTTCTTC. It is translated as CASRGAGGSYNEQFF.

Note on this clonotype: An end of the junction does not agree with germline; a read error may underlie this. V and J are TRBV19 and TRBJ1-4; weak D call: TRBD1 (6 bases). This CDR3 contains 14 residues. CDR1 is LNHDA and CDR2 is SQIVND in the germline V gene (reference sequence). The CDR3 sequence: CASRVGGPNEKLIF. The DNA of the CDR3 is TGTGCCAGTAGGGTGGGGGGCCCTAATGAAAAACTGATTTTT. Variable domain in full (rest from reference TRBV19 and TRBJ1-4): DGGITQSPKYLFRKEGQNVTLSCEQNLNHDAMYWYRQDPGQGLRLIYYSQIVNDFQKGDIAEGYSVSREKKESFPLTVTSAQKNPTAFYLCASRVGGPNEKLIFGSGTQLSVL.

This clonotype was detected a few times. This rearrangement joins TRBV19 to TRBJ1-1; weak D call: TRBD1 (5 bases). V dropped 3 bases and J dropped 5 bases, with 22 bases sitting between them. This CDR3 has 17 residues. Germline CDR1 is LNHDA and CDR2 is SQIVND (reference sequence). The CDR3 loop reads CASSILGVDTKGTEAFF. The CDR3 DNA sequence: TGTGCCAGTAGTATTTTGGGGGTGGACACGAAGGGGACTGAAGCTTTCTTT.

This clonotype was observed a few times. The chain couples TRBV6-6 to TRBJ1-1; unclear D gene. The CDR3 length is 14 residues. V dropped 0 bases and J dropped 4 bases, with 9 bases sitting between them. Germline V gene lookup returns CDR1 MNHNY and CDR2 SVGAGI (reference sequence). CDR3 protein: CASSYSSYGTEAFF. CDR3 in DNA: TGTGCCAGCAGTTACTCGAGCTACGGCACTGAAGCTTTCTTT.

This rearrangement joins TRBV5-4 to TRBJ1-1; possible D gene TRBD1, 6 bases. Germline V gives CDR1 SGHNT, CDR2 YYREEE (reference sequence). The CDR3 loop spans 13 amino acids. V shed 5 bases and J shed 10 bases, with 18 bases lying between them. CDR3 sequence reads: CASSSQLGHRAFF. The CDR3, as DNA: TGTGCCAGCAGTTCCCAGTTGGGACACCGAGCTTTCTTT.

The V and J genes are TRBV27 and TRBJ1-1; no clear D gene. CDR1 is MNHEY, CDR2 SMNVEV, per germline (reference sequence). This CDR3 has 15 residues. Trimming took off 5 bases at V and 3 bases at J, with 16 bases between the two ends. CDR3 nucleotides: TGTGCCAGCAGTCCTACGGGCAGGTCTCACACTGAAGCTTTCTTT. It encodes CASSPTGRSHTEAFF.

This clonotype was observed many times. This chain connects TRBV6-1 to TRBJ2-1, with 8 bases lining up with TRBD2. Losses at the gene ends were 5 bases for V and 10 bases for J; bases not matched to a gene: 7. The CDR3 has 13 amino acids. Germline CDR1 and CDR2: MNHNS and SASEGT. Here the CDR3 DNA reads TGTGCCAGCAGTCTCCGGTTAGCGGGGGAGCAGTTCTTC. This codes for CASSLRLAGEQFF.